The 27 T cell receptor beta chains below were found in one sample sequenced in a study of cytomegalovirus exposure and HLA in healthy donors. The assay was immunoSEQ multiplex PCR, and TCRdb's table has in-frame clones only and misses some. The data contain roughly 84,000 clones, approximately 91% of them singletons. Specimen: PBMCs. The receptors here all came from a man aged 25 to 40 in good health and CMV-seronegative.

V gene TRBV9 combines with J gene TRBJ2-5, with TRBD2 identical over 7 bases. This CDR3 has 13 residues. V shed 3 bases and J 5 bases; nucleotides not matched to a gene: 4. Germline assignment: CDR1 SGDLS and CDR2 YYNGEE. The CDR3 nucleotides are TGTGCCAGCAGCGCACTAGCGAGGGAGACCCAGTACTTC. Translating gives CASSALARETQYF.

The chain uses TRBV5-8 and TRBJ1-5; a possible D gene is TRBD1 (6 bases). This CDR3 is built from 14 residues. The germline V gene has CDR1 SGHTS and CDR2 YDEGEE. Trimming took off 4 bases at V and 5 bases at J, with 13 bases between the two ends. The CDR3 sequence is CASSPIDRHQPQHF. For the CDR3, the DNA is TGTGCCAGCAGCCCCATTGACAGGCATCAGCCCCAGCATTTT.

This clone came up once. The V call is TRBV5-6, the J call TRBJ2-7; tentative D call: TRBD1 (6 bases). Germline lookup yields CDR1 SGHDT and CDR2 YYEEEE. The CDR3 has 14 amino acids. V was pared by 4 bases and J by 5 bases, with 16 bases between. The CDR3 loop is CASSLTGTSHEQYF. CDR3 in DNA: TGTGCCAGCAGCCTAACCGGGACATCTCACGAGCAGTACTTC.

The chain uses TRBV5-1 and TRBJ2-2, with 7 bases fitting TRBD1. From germline, CDR1 is SGHRS and CDR2 YFSETQ. The length of the CDR3 is 17 residues. Trimming removed 4 bases from V and 0 bases from J; junction bases left unmatched: 9. CDR3 residues: CASSDYRTGANTGELFF. CDR3 sequence (DNA): TGCGCCAGCAGCGACTATCGGACAGGCGCGAACACCGGGGAGCTGTTTTTT.

The chain joins TRBV4-1 to TRBJ2-7; a possible D gene is TRBD1 (5 bases). The V end was cut by 3 bases, the J end by 1 base, with 10 bases between. CDR1 is MGHRA and CDR2 is YSYEKL in the germline V gene. The CDR3 runs 14 residues. The CDR3, as DNA: TGCGCCAGCAGCCAGAACGACAGATCCTACGAGCAGTACTTC. This sequence encodes CASSQNDRSYEQYF.

The chain is built from TRBV20-1 and TRBJ2-1, with D unresolved. The CDR3 extends over 10 amino acids. CDR1 is DFQATT, CDR2 SNEGSKA, per germline (reference sequence). The V gene lost 6 bases and the J gene lost 10 bases, with 10 bases spanning the gap. The CDR3 loop is CSAPGLEQFF. In DNA, the CDR3 is TGCAGTGCCCCCGGTTTGGAGCAGTTCTTC.

This chain uses TRBV6-1 with TRBJ1-5; no firm D call. From germline, CDR1 is MNHNS and CDR2 SASEGT. The CDR3 length is 16 residues. The germline V and J ends were trimmed by 3 bases and 0 bases, with 12 bases remaining between them. The CDR3 sequence: CASSDSVGVSNQPQHF. The CDR3 DNA follows: TGTGCCAGCAGTGACAGCGTCGGGGTTAGCAATCAGCCCCAGCATTTT.

In this sample, this clone turned up once. The chain uses TRBV4-2 and TRBJ2-5, with 10 bases fitting TRBD1. CDR3 size: 18 residues. Losses at the gene ends were 0 bases for V and 3 bases for J; bases not matched to a gene: 10. Germline V gene lookup returns CDR1 LGHNA and CDR2 YNFKEQ. CDR3 bases: TGTGCCAGCAGCCAAGAACCAGCCGGGACAGGGGATGAAGAGACCCAGTACTTC. This gives the protein CASSQEPAGTGDEETQYF.

This chain links TRBV5-1 with TRBJ2-1, with 8 bases matching TRBD2. Unmatched junction bases numbered 14, after V lost 3 bases and J lost 9 bases. Germline CDR1 is SGHRS and CDR2 is YFSETQ. The CDR3 has 16 amino acids. The CDR3 sequence is CASSWDGGALRGEQFF. The DNA of the CDR3 is TGCGCCAGCAGCTGGGACGGGGGGGCCCTCAGAGGTGAGCAGTTCTTC.

V and J are TRBV5-1 and TRBJ1-3, with no clear D. V was trimmed by 4 bases and J by 0 bases, leaving 14 bases between them. The CDR3 loop spans 16 amino acids. CDR1 is SGHRS and CDR2 is YFSETQ in the germline V gene. This CDR3 is CASSPPLAGSGNTIYF. CDR3 coding DNA: TGCGCCAGCAGCCCCCCCCTCGCAGGCTCTGGAAACACCATATATTTT.

The rearrangement joins TRBV30 to TRBJ2-1; 8 positions match TRBD2. V trimming: 2 bases; J trimming: 8 bases; junction bases outside the gene matches: 5. Germline values: CDR1 GTSNPN, CDR2 SVGIG (reference sequence). The CDR3 runs to 13 residues. The CDR3 DNA follows: TGTGCCTGGAGTCCGGGACTAGGGGATGAGCAGTTCTTC. Amino acid sequence: CAWSPGLGDEQFF. The full variable domain, its missing parts supplied by reference TRBV30 and TRBJ2-1, is SQTIHQWPATLVQPVGSPLSLECTVEGTSNPNLYWYRQAAGRGLQLLFYSVGIGQISSEVPQNLSASRPQDRQFILSSKKLLLSDSGFYLCAWSPGLGDEQFFGPGTRLTVL.

V usage is TRBV29-1 and J usage is TRBJ1-4, with D unresolved. The CDR3 spans 15 residues. Looked up from germline, CDR1 is SQVTM and CDR2 is ANQGSEA. With 0 bases removed from V and 0 bases from J, the gap between germline ends came to 8 bases. The CDR3 reads CSVEDEVATNEKLFF. CDR3 coding DNA: TGCAGCGTTGAAGATGAGGTGGCAACTAATGAAAAACTGTTTTTT.

The rearrangement links TRBV6-5 to TRBJ2-7; D may be TRBD2 (5 bases). Germline CDR1 MNHEY, CDR2 SVGAGI. The CDR3 extends over 14 amino acids. Trimming stripped 5 bases from V and 2 bases from J, with 13 bases between. CDR3: CASSAEGPTYEQYF. The DNA for the CDR3 is TGTGCCAGCAGTGCTGAGGGTCCCACCTACGAGCAGTACTTC.

This sequence joins TRBV29-1 and TRBJ1-2, with 9 bases identical to TRBD1. Germline CDR1 SQVTM, CDR2 ANQGSEA. This CDR3 contains 12 residues. V was pared by 7 bases and J by 8 bases, with 8 bases of the junction left unmatched. CDR3: CSGRDRAEGYTF. The DNA for the CDR3 is TGCAGCGGCCGGGACAGGGCGGAGGGCTACACCTTC.

The V and J genes are TRBV7-8 and TRBJ1-1; the D gene is possibly TRBD1 (6 bases). CDR1 is SGHVS and CDR2 is FQNEAQ in the germline V gene. This CDR3 region has 16 residues. Trimming cost V 6 bases and J 1 base, with 18 bases left between them. The CDR3, as DNA: TGTGCCAGCAGATCCATCATAGGGACACAGAACACTGAAGCTTTCTTT. It codes for CASRSIIGTQNTEAFF.

This chain links TRBV19 with TRBJ1-4; 7 positions match TRBD1. The CDR3 contains 15 residues. CDR1 is LNHDA, CDR2 SQIVND, per germline (reference sequence). J lost 5 bases, V lost 3 bases, and 6 bases had no gene match. Here the CDR3 DNA reads TGTGCCAGTAGTATGGCCGGGACAGTAAATGAAAAACTGTTTTTT. This translates into CASSMAGTVNEKLFF.

V and J are TRBV28 and TRBJ1-4, with D perhaps matching TRBD1 (6 bases). CDR1 MDHEN and CDR2 SYDVKM come from the germline V gene. CDR3 length equals 14 residues. Trimming took 3 bases from V and 4 from J, leaving 9 bases between them. The CDR3 protein is CASSFRQVNEKLFF. In DNA, the CDR3 is TGTGCCAGCAGTTTCCGACAGGTTAATGAAAAACTGTTTTTT.

The genes are TRBV7-3 and TRBJ2-7, with D possibly matching TRBD1 (6 bases). CDR1 and CDR2 (germline): SGHTA, FQGTGA. The germline V and J ends were trimmed by 5 bases and 4 bases, with 12 bases remaining between them. The CDR3 is 13 amino acids. The CDR3 loop reads CASSVRGGYEQYF. In DNA form, the CDR3 reads TGTGCCAGCAGCGTCAGGGGTGGATACGAGCAGTACTTC.

This chain connects TRBV11-2 to TRBJ2-1; a weak D match, TRBD1 (6 bases). Deletions cut 1 base from V and 9 bases from J, with 13 bases between. This CDR3 is 14 amino acids long. From germline, CDR1 is SGHAT and CDR2 FQNNGV. The CDR3 coding sequence is TGTGCCAGCAGCTTAGGGGCAGGGGCGAGTGAGCAGTTCTTC. Residues: CASSLGAGASEQFF.

The chain couples TRBV6-1 to TRBJ2-5; TRBD2 agrees at 7 bases. Germline V gene lookup returns CDR1 MNHNS and CDR2 SASEGT. The CDR3 sequence is 14 residues long. Germline trimming cut 4 bases from V and 2 bases from J; bases unmatched to any gene: 4. The CDR3 nucleotides are TGTGCCAGCAGTGCGGGGAGGGTACAAGAGACCCAGTACTTC. Amino acid sequence: CASSAGRVQETQYF.

This chain connects TRBV18 to TRBJ1-6, with TRBD1 matching 8 bases. The junction had 5 bases not matched to a gene; V was cut back by 0 bases and J by 4 bases. Looked up from germline, CDR1 is KGHSH and CDR2 is LQKENI. The CDR3 loop spans 17 amino acids. The CDR3 loop reads CASSPPTGERYNSPLHF. The CDR3 nucleotides are TGTGCCAGCTCACCACCGACAGGGGAGAGGTATAATTCACCCCTCCACTTT.

V usage is TRBV14 and J usage is TRBJ1-1; D gene ambiguous. The CDR3 covers 15 residues. Per the germline V gene, CDR1 is SGHDN and CDR2 is FVKESK. The V end lost 1 base, the J end lost 0 bases, and 9 bases lay between the germline ends. CDR3 DNA: TGTGCCAGCAGCCAAGTCGACACTCTGAACACTGAAGCTTTCTTT. Translating gives CASSQVDTLNTEAFF. The whole variable domain, filled in from reference TRBV14 and TRBJ1-1, reads EAGVTQFPSHSVIEKGQTVTLRCDPISGHDNLYWYRRVMGKEIKFLLHFVKESKQDESGMPNNRFLAERTGGTYSTLKVQPAELEDSGVYFCASSQVDTLNTEAFFGQGTRLTVV.

V usage is TRBV19 and J usage is TRBJ2-5; tentative D call: TRBD2 (5 bases). V dropped 3 bases and J dropped 1 base, with 12 bases sitting between them. The CDR3 is made up of 15 amino acids. Germline-derived CDR1 and CDR2 are LNHDA and SQIVND (reference sequence). CDR3: CASSIQRLVQETQYF. The CDR3 nucleotides are TGTGCCAGTAGTATTCAGCGGTTGGTCCAAGAGACCCAGTACTTC.

The chain recombines TRBV13 with TRBJ2-7; 7 bases align to TRBD1. J lost 6 bases, V lost 1 base, and 6 bases had no gene match. The germline V gene encodes CDR1 PRHDT and CDR2 FYEKMQ (reference sequence). The CDR3 is 14 residues long. CDR3 loop: CASSLDTGAVEQYF. In DNA form, the CDR3 reads TGTGCCAGCAGCTTAGATACAGGGGCGGTCGAGCAGTACTTC.

The chain joins TRBV7-3 to TRBJ2-1; 7 bases line up with TRBD2. CDR1 is SGHTA and CDR2 is FQGTGA in the germline V gene. The CDR3 runs to 16 residues. V was clipped by 6 bases and J by 0 bases; unmatched bases: 8. CDR3 loop: CASRESGTHSYNEQFF. CDR3 DNA sequence: TGTGCCAGCAGAGAAAGCGGGACCCACTCCTACAATGAGCAGTTCTTC.

This sequence joins TRBV18 and TRBJ1-2; 9 positions match TRBD1. Germline trimming cut 0 bases from V and 5 bases from J; bases unmatched to any gene: 10. Germline V gene lookup returns CDR1 KGHSH and CDR2 LQKENI. The CDR3 loop spans 17 amino acids. The CDR3 sequence: CASSPPQGQGIMYGYTF. The CDR3 DNA reads as TGTGCCAGCTCACCACCGCAAGGACAGGGGATTATGTATGGCTACACCTTC.

The J gene is TRBJ1-4, the V gene TRBV4-1; D is possibly TRBD1 (6 bases). With 2 bases removed from V and 5 bases from J, the gap between germline ends came to 18 bases. The CDR3 extends over 17 amino acids. CDR1 MGHRA and CDR2 YSYEKL come from the germline V gene. The CDR3 nucleotides read TGCGCCAGCAGCCAATTAGGGACACAGGGACCGAATGAAAAACTGTTTTTT. Translation: CASSQLGTQGPNEKLFF.